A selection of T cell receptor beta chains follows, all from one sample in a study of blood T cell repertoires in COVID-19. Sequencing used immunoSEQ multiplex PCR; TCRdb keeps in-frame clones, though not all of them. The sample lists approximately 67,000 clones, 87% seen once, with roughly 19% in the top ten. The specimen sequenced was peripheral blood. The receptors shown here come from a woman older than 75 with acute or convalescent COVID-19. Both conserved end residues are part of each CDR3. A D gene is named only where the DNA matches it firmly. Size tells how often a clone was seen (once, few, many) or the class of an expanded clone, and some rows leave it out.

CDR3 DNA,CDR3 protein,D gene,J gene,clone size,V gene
TGTGCCAGCAGCCAAAGTTCTAGCGGGAGAGGAACCGGGGAGCTGTTTTTT,CASSQSSSGRGTGELFF,TRBD2,TRBJ2-2,.,TRBV7-3
TGTGCCACCAGTGATAGTGGCGGCTTGTCCTACGAGCAGTACTTC,CATSDSGGLSYEQYF,.,TRBJ2-7,.,TRBV24-1
TGTGCCAGCAGTGTACGACAGGGGAACACTGAAGCTTTCTTT,CASSVRQGNTEAFF,TRBD1,TRBJ1-1,.,TRBV2
TGTGCCAGTAGTAAACTAGCGGGAGGGGGATCCTACAATGAGCAGTTCTTC,CASSKLAGGGSYNEQFF,TRBD2,TRBJ2-1,.,TRBV19
TGTGCCAGCAGTTTAATCGGGGGAACCAGCTCCTATAATTCACCCCTCCACTTT,CASSLIGGTSSYNSPLHF,.,TRBJ1-6,.,TRBV28
TGTGCCAGCAGGGCAGGGAGAAACACCATATATTTT,CASRAGRNTIYF,.,TRBJ1-3,once,TRBV2
TGTGCCATCAGCGCGTCAGGGGGGAAGGAGCCCCAGCATTTT,CAISASGGKEPQHF,TRBD1,TRBJ1-5,.,TRBV10-3
TGTGCCAGCAGTACCCCCGGGACAGGGGGCAGAAGCTACACCTTC,CASSTPGTGGRSYTF,TRBD1,TRBJ1-2,.,TRBV25-1
TGTGCCAGCAGTGGACAGGGGCCAGTAGGTGGCTACACCTTC,CASSGQGPVGGYTF,TRBD1,TRBJ1-2,once,TRBV27
TGTGCCACCAGTGAATCTCACCCCGGGACAGGGGATGGCTACACCTTC,CATSESHPGTGDGYTF,TRBD1,TRBJ1-2,.,TRBV24-1
TGTGCCAGCCGATCTGGGGGGAGCAGCTATGGCTACACCTTC,CASRSGGSSYGYTF,.,TRBJ1-2,.,TRBV28
TGTGCCAGCAGTTACGACAGGCGATCCTATAATTCACCCCTCCACTTT,CASSYDRRSYNSPLHF,.,TRBJ1-6,once,TRBV6-6
TGTGCCAGCAGGGAGACAGGGGGGTTAATCTATAATTCACCCCTCCACTTT,CASRETGGLIYNSPLHF,.,TRBJ1-6,.,TRBV21-1
TGTGCCAGCAGTCGACAACCCGGGACAACGACCTACAATGAGCAGTTCTTC,CASSRQPGTTTYNEQFF,.,TRBJ2-1,once,TRBV6-6
TGTGCCAGCAGTTACTTAAGCCCACAGGGTACGCAGTATTTT,CASSYLSPQGTQYF,.,TRBJ2-3,.,TRBV6-2/TRBV6-3
TGCGCCAGCACCTTGGATAGGGGCCGCGCTTTCTTT,CASTLDRGRAFF,.,TRBJ1-1,.,TRBV5-1
TGTGCCAGCAGTTCCTTAGCGGGAGAACCCTACGAGCAGTACTTC,CASSSLAGEPYEQYF,TRBD2,TRBJ2-7,.,TRBV27
TGTGCCAGCAGCCAGGGGGTACTAGCAACCGGGGAGCTGTTTTTT,CASSQGVLATGELFF,.,TRBJ2-2,.,TRBV11-2
TGTGCCAGCAGCTTGGAACAGGCAAATCCCCTCCACTTT,CASSLEQANPLHF,.,TRBJ1-6,.,TRBV5-5
TGTGCCAGCAGCCAGACAGGGGAGAACACTGAAGCTTTCTTT,CASSQTGENTEAFF,TRBD1,TRBJ1-1,.,TRBV7-8
TGTGCCACACGGACAGGGGCAAATTCACCCCTCCACTTT,CATRTGANSPLHF,TRBD1,TRBJ1-6,.,TRBV19
TGTGCCAGCAGCCAATGGGGGGTATTAAGCACAGATACGCAGTATTTT,CASSQWGVLSTDTQYF,.,TRBJ2-3,.,TRBV5-8
TGTGCCAGCAGGTGGGGACAGCTTGGGGAGACCCAGTACTTC,CASRWGQLGETQYF,TRBD1,TRBJ2-5,.,TRBV6-5
TGTGCCAGCAGTACCCGGGACAGGGGCGCTGAAGCTTTCTTT,CASSTRDRGAEAFF,TRBD1,TRBJ1-1,.,TRBV6-5
TGTGCCACCCGGACACTTGGCTCTGGAAACACCATATATTTT,CATRTLGSGNTIYF,.,TRBJ1-3,.,TRBV11-2
TGTGCCAGCAGCGCTATCGGGACTAGCAGCTTGTACGAGCAGTACTTC,CASSAIGTSSLYEQYF,TRBD2,TRBJ2-7,once,TRBV9
TGCGCCAGCAGCCCGGAAGGGGGAAATGAAAAACTGTTTTTT,CASSPEGGNEKLFF,.,TRBJ1-4,.,TRBV5-1
TGTGCCAGCAGTTTACGCTACCGGACAGACGGGATCAATCAGCCCCAGCATTTT,CASSLRYRTDGINQPQHF,.,TRBJ1-5,.,TRBV27
TGTGGATCAGGTCACAACTCTGGAAACACCATATATTTT,CGSGHNSGNTIYF,.,TRBJ1-3,.,TRBV6-5
TGCGCCAGCAGCCAAGCAGGGGGTACGCAGTATTTT,CASSQAGGTQYF,TRBD1,TRBJ2-3,.,TRBV4-1
TGCAGCGTTGGGGGACAGAGAAACACCATATATTTT,CSVGGQRNTIYF,TRBD1,TRBJ1-3,.,TRBV29-1
TGTGCCAGCAGGGAGGACAGGGACACTGAAGCTTTCTTT,CASREDRDTEAFF,TRBD1,TRBJ1-1,.,TRBV2
TGTGCCAGCAGCGCGGGACAGGGAAGGGGCCCAGATACGCAGTATTTT,CASSAGQGRGPDTQYF,TRBD1,TRBJ2-3,.,TRBV7-2
TGCGCCAGCAGCCAAGATGTAGCGGGGGTAACTCAGCCCCAGCATTTT,CASSQDVAGVTQPQHF,.,TRBJ1-5,.,TRBV4-1
TGTGCCAGCCGTATCAGGCCGTCTAACACTGAAGCTTTCTTT,CASRIRPSNTEAFF,.,TRBJ1-1,.,TRBV27
TGTGCCAGCAGTTACACCTCGGACAGTAATTCACCCCTCCACTTT,CASSYTSDSNSPLHF,.,TRBJ1-6,.,TRBV6-5
TGTGCCAGCAGTACCCGCCTCGGGGGGCGCGACTATGGCTACACCTTC,CASSTRLGGRDYGYTF,.,TRBJ1-2,.,TRBV28